The T cell receptor beta chain under discussion was sequenced for a study of response to subunit inactivated influenza vaccine. The study, taken as a whole, reports: After each seasonal influenza vaccination, few new T cells are recruited, the authors suggested.

Concerning this clonotype: Antigen: not known.

Via MiXCR, TCRdb re-called the RT-PCR reads, giving one row per CDR3 protein. The sample holds some 480,000 distinct CDR3 sequences; 9.5% to 13% are singletons and the top ten take about 12%. CDR3 length: 15 residues. V lost 1 base and J 7 bases, leaving 16 bases between the germline ends. The chain joins TRBV12-3 or TRBV12-4 to TRBJ1-2; D possibly corresponds to TRBD1 (6 bases). The sequences come from PBMCs from blood, collected 40 to 50 days after vaccination. The source of this sequence is a man over 45 who received an inactivated influenza vaccine. This CDR3 is CASSLDDRYHSGYTF. CDR3 DNA sequence: TGTGCCAGCAGTTTAGATGACAGGTACCATAGTGGCTACACCTTC.